This T cell receptor beta chain was captured in a study of shared clonotypes between healthy human individuals. Using ten immunoSEQ deep assay plates, investigators sequenced unsorted PBMC DNA. TCRdb's table, derived via immunoSEQ multiplex PCR, lists solely in-frame clones and lacks some. Altogether about 530,000 clones are present, over 75% being singletons, with the ten largest covering approximately 13%. The material sequenced was PBMCs. The TCR originated in a woman aged 40 to 50 in good health. Some clones in this sample may be carry-over from other donors' samples.

Here the CDR3 reads CASSLGGGPPYEQYF. DNA for the CDR3: TGTGCCAGCAGCTTAGGAGGAGGGCCTCCCTACGAGCAGTACTTC. The chain joins TRBV7-2 to TRBJ2-7; possible D gene TRBD2, 6 bases. V gave up 1 base and J gave up 2 bases, with 12 bases separating them. The CDR3 is made up of 15 amino acids. The germline V gene encodes CDR1 SGHTA and CDR2 FQGNSA. Filled out from reference TRBV7-2 and TRBJ2-7, the complete variable domain reads GAGVSQSPSNKVTEKGKDVELRCDPISGHTALYWYRQSLGQGLEFLIYFQGNSAPDKSGLPSDRFSAERTGGSVSTLTIQRTQQEDSAVYLCASSLGGGPPYEQYFGPGTRLTVT.